These 4 T cell receptor beta chains share one sample of origin, sequenced in a study of cytomegalovirus exposure and HLA in healthy donors. The PCR contained 60 Vbeta and 13 Jbeta primers. The method was immunoSEQ multiplex PCR; TCRdb's version includes in-frame clones alone and lacks a portion of them. The sample shows under 200,000 clones, 84% of them seen only once. Sequencing used PBMCs. The receptor set was obtained from a boy aged 5-17 years in good health and CMV-seronegative.

This clone has only one observation. This rearrangement joins TRBV7-9 to TRBJ2-1; D is perhaps TRBD2 (5 bases). CDR1 is SEHNR and CDR2 is FQNEAQ in the germline V gene (reference sequence). Trimming took 5 bases from V and 11 from J, leaving 16 bases between them. The length of the CDR3 is 13 residues. CDR3 in amino acids: CASSPKPSHQQFF. The CDR3 nucleotides are TGTGCCAGCAGCCCCAAACCTAGCCATCAGCAGTTCTTC.

The chain links TRBV5-1 to TRBJ2-2; D is possibly TRBD2 (5 bases). Germline V gene sequence: CDR1 SGHRS, CDR2 YFSETQ. The ends were cut back, 5 bases at V and 4 bases at J, with 12 bases in the middle. The CDR3 loop spans 14 amino acids. The CDR3 spells CASSQRAATGELFF. The CDR3 bases are TGCGCCAGCAGTCAGAGGGCGGCCACCGGGGAGCTGTTTTTT.

The chain joins TRBV10-1 to TRBJ2-1, with 7 nucleotides matching TRBD1. The J segment lost 7 bases and the V segment lost 5 bases, leaving 5 bases of the junction unmatched. CDR1 is WNHNN and CDR2 is SYGVQD in the germline V gene (reference sequence). The CDR3 spans 13 residues. This chain's CDR3 is CASSHGTVNEQFF. In nucleotides, the CDR3 is TGCGCCAGCAGTCACGGGACAGTAAATGAGCAGTTCTTC.

J is TRBJ2-5 and V is TRBV6-4; maybe TRBD2 (6 bases). Germline CDR1 and CDR2: MRHNA and SNTAGT. Trimming pared 0 bases from V and 1 base from J, leaving 18 bases between. CDR3 length: 18 amino acids. The CDR3 region is CASSDSKGGTRFQETQYF. CDR3 coding DNA: TGTGCCAGCAGTGACTCGAAAGGAGGGACCCGATTCCAAGAGACCCAGTACTTC.